Listed here are 19 T cell receptor beta chains from one sample, sequenced in a study of T cells in localized non-small cell lung cancer. The repertoire was sequenced with immunoSEQ multiplex PCR; TCRdb's copy has only in-frame clones and lacks some. The sample has 100,000 to 150,000 clones; about 90% are singletons. The specimen was peripheral blood, collected before any cancer treatment. The receptors here all came from a female donor over 55 with stage I lung adenocarcinoma.

The rearrangement uses TRBV2 and TRBJ1-4; no clear D gene. The germline CDR1 and CDR2 sequences are SNHLY and FYNNEI. The length of the CDR3 is 14 residues. With 1 base removed from V and 8 bases from J, the gap between germline ends came to 11 bases. DNA of the CDR3: TGTGCCAGCAGTGAAGTCACCTTAAGGGAAAAACTGTTTTTT. Its protein product is CASSEVTLREKLFF.

The chain employs TRBV7-6 and TRBJ2-5; D gene ambiguous. CDR1 is SGHVS and CDR2 is FNYEAQ in the germline V gene. The V gene lost 1 base and the J gene lost 5 bases, with 5 bases spanning the gap. CDR3 size: 12 residues. The CDR3 spells CASSLEAETQYF. The CDR3 bases are TGTGCCAGCAGCTTAGAGGCGGAGACCCAGTACTTC.

This chain links TRBV11-2 with TRBJ2-4; D unclear. Germline V gene sequence: CDR1 SGHAT, CDR2 FQNNGV. The CDR3 runs 16 residues. The V gene lost 6 bases and the J gene lost 0 bases, with 15 bases spanning the gap. CDR3 loop: CASSQIASLAKNIQYF. The CDR3 region has the DNA TGTGCCAGCAGTCAAATAGCCAGCTTAGCCAAAAACATTCAGTACTTC. The full variable domain, completed using reference TRBV11-2 and TRBJ2-4, is EAGVAQSPRYKIIEKRQSVAFWCNPISGHATLYWYQQILGQGPKLLIQFQNNGVVDDSQLPKDRFSAERLKGVDSTLKIQPAKLEDSAVYLCASSQIASLAKNIQYFGAGTRLSVL.

The V call is TRBV9, the J call TRBJ2-3; D might be TRBD1 or TRBD2, each matching 5 bases. This CDR3 region has 15 residues. The V end was cut by 1 base, the J end by 5 bases, with 14 bases between. CDR1 SGDLS and CDR2 YYNGEE come from the germline V gene. CDR3 DNA: TGTGCCAGCAGCGTAACGGGGCAGACCGGAGATACGCAGTATTTT. Translating gives CASSVTGQTGDTQYF.

This chain joins TRBV5-4 and TRBJ1-1; 7 bases agree with TRBD1. CDR3 length: 15 residues. CDR1 and CDR2 from the germline V gene are SGHNT and YYREEE (reference sequence). Losses at the gene ends were 4 bases for V and 0 bases for J; bases not matched to a gene: 6. This CDR3 is CASSHDRELNTEAFF. For the CDR3, the DNA is TGTGCCAGCAGCCACGACAGGGAGCTGAACACTGAAGCTTTCTTT.

This clone was picked up one time. V and J are TRBV5-1 and TRBJ1-5; tentative D call: TRBD1 (5 bases). The V gene lost 5 bases and the J gene lost 4 bases, with 13 bases spanning the gap. The V gene's germline CDR1 is SGHRS and CDR2 YFSETQ. This CDR3 is 14 amino acids long. CDR3: CASSTDGGNQPQHF. CDR3 nucleotide sequence: TGCGCCAGCAGTACGGACGGGGGGAATCAGCCCCAGCATTTT.

The rearrangement links TRBV7-9 to TRBJ1-4; the match to TRBD1 covers 7 bases. Germline V gene data show CDR1 as SEHNR and CDR2 as FQNEAQ (reference sequence). This CDR3 is built from 15 residues. V lost 1 base to trimming and J lost 7 bases; unmatched junction nucleotides: 6. CDR3 DNA sequence: TGTGCCAGCAGCTTAGTCGGACAGGATGGTGAAAAACTGTTTTTT. Protein: CASSLVGQDGEKLFF.

This chain joins TRBV18 and TRBJ1-1; tentatively, D is TRBD1 (6 bases). Germline V gene data show CDR1 as KGHSH and CDR2 as LQKENI. CDR3 length equals 13 residues. V shed 1 base and J shed 7 bases, with 10 bases lying between them. Here the CDR3 DNA reads TGTGCCAGCTCACCACTGGAGGGGGATGAAGCTTTCTTT. Its protein is CASSPLEGDEAFF.

V usage is TRBV5-1 and J usage is TRBJ2-2; 8 positions match TRBD1. Germline V gene lookup returns CDR1 SGHRS and CDR2 YFSETQ. V shed 0 bases, J shed 6 bases, and the junction held 7 bases outside the gene matches. The CDR3 contains 16 residues. CDR3 nucleotide sequence: TGCGCCAGCAGCTTGGCCGAAATACAGGGGGCCGGGGAGCTGTTTTTT. Translation gives CASSLAEIQGAGELFF.

The J gene is TRBJ2-1, the V gene TRBV4-1; TRBD2 is a possible D gene (5 bases). The CDR3 totals 14 residues. Per the germline V gene, CDR1 is MGHRA and CDR2 is YSYEKL. Trimming removed 2 bases at V and 7 bases at J, with 12 bases between. The CDR3: CASSQIRPGNEQFF. The CDR3 nucleotides are TGCGCCAGCAGCCAAATACGACCGGGGAATGAGCAGTTCTTC.

The rearrangement uses TRBV11-2 and TRBJ2-1, with TRBD1 as a possible D gene (7 bases). Germline-derived CDR1 and CDR2 are SGHAT and FQNNGV. CDR3 size: 16 residues. Trimming left V 0 bases short and J 6 bases short, with 15 bases between. The CDR3 is CASSLELAGGSNEQFF. The CDR3 DNA sequence: TGTGCCAGCAGCTTAGAGTTGGCAGGGGGGAGCAATGAGCAGTTCTTC.

The table lists this clone with a count of one. The CDR3 spells CASSLGDREGEQYF. The CDR3 bases are TGTGCCAGCAGCTTAGGAGACAGGGAGGGCGAGCAGTACTTC. J is TRBJ2-7 and V is TRBV13; D may be TRBD1 or TRBD2 (7 bases each). The CDR3 extends over 14 amino acids. Germline CDR1 reads PRHDT; CDR2 reads FYEKMQ (reference sequence). Trimming cost V 0 bases and J 6 bases, with 12 bases left between them.

The chain combines TRBV5-1 with TRBJ1-2; D unresolved. In germline, CDR1 is SGHRS, CDR2 YFSETQ. The CDR3 covers 14 residues. Trimming left V 4 bases short and J 2 bases short, with 12 bases between. The CDR3 DNA reads TGCGCCAGCAGCCCCTGGGCAGTCAACTATGGCTACACCTTC. This codes for CASSPWAVNYGYTF.

This chain uses TRBV30 with TRBJ1-1; TRBD1 is a possible D gene (5 bases). Germline CDR1 GTSNPN, CDR2 SVGIG (reference sequence). There are 13 residues in the CDR3. With 3 bases removed from V and 6 bases from J, the gap between germline ends came to 14 bases. In DNA form, the CDR3 reads TGTGCCTGGAGCCCGGGTTTGGGGCCTGAAGCTTTCTTT. Its protein is CAWSPGLGPEAFF.

The V and J genes are TRBV28 and TRBJ2-7, with TRBD2 matching over 7 bases. V shed 6 bases and J 0 bases; nucleotides not matched to a gene: 5. CDR1 is MDHEN, CDR2 SYDVKM, per germline. The CDR3 has 14 amino acids. The CDR3, as DNA: TGTGCCAGCAGCCGAGGGGACTACTCCTACGAGCAGTACTTC. Translation: CASSRGDYSYEQYF. The full variable domain, completed using reference TRBV28 and TRBJ2-7, is DVKVTQSSRYLVKRTGEKVFLECVQDMDHENMFWYRQDPGLGLRLIYFSYDVKMKEKGDIPEGYSVSREKKERFSLILESASTNQTSMYLCASSRGDYSYEQYFGPGTRLTVT.

This clone occurred once. This chain joins TRBV12-2 and TRBJ2-4. TRBV12-2 is an annotated pseudogene. The CDR3 covers 13 residues. CDR3 protein: CASRHGPKNIQYF. In nucleotides, the CDR3 is TGTGCAAGTCGCCACGGACCCAAAAACATTCAGTACTTC.

The V call is TRBV6-1, the J call TRBJ1-2; D not certain. CDR1 and CDR2 (germline): MNHNS, SASEGT. Trimming took off 4 bases at V and 3 bases at J, with 9 bases between the two ends. The CDR3 sequence is 13 residues long. As DNA, the CDR3 is TGTGCCAGCAGTGGGTCTGGTGACTATGGCTACACCTTC. Translating it yields CASSGSGDYGYTF.

The V and J genes are TRBV11-3 and TRBJ2-1, with TRBD2 as a possible D gene (6 bases). The V gene's germline CDR1 is SGHNT and CDR2 YENEEA. This CDR3 has 15 residues. Trimming took 1 base from V and 0 from J, leaving 7 bases between them. CDR3 in amino acids: CASSLAGSSYNEQFF. The CDR3 region has the DNA TGTGCCAGCAGCTTAGCCGGGAGCTCCTACAATGAGCAGTTCTTC.

This clone was recorded once. The rearrangement links TRBV5-4 to TRBJ1-2; the D gene is possibly TRBD1 (5 bases). The V and J ends lost 2 bases and 4 bases respectively, with 15 bases between them. The CDR3 spans 15 residues. Germline CDR1 is SGHNT and CDR2 is YYREEE (reference sequence). The CDR3 loop is CASSFPSGTLYGYTF. CDR3 DNA sequence: TGTGCCAGCAGCTTTCCTTCCGGGACTCTCTATGGCTACACCTTC.